This T cell receptor beta chain came from a study of shared clonotypes between healthy human individuals. CDR3 length: 11 amino acids. Germline V gives CDR1 MNHEY, CDR2 SMNVEV (reference sequence). Trimming took off 4 bases at V and 3 bases at J, with 4 bases between the two ends. The table came from immunoSEQ multiplex PCR; TCRdb's copy has only in-frame clones and leaves some out. The table lists about 110,000 clones, about 63% of them singletons. V usage is TRBV27 and J usage is TRBJ2-7, with D unclear. Input material: memory CD8+ T cells sorted from blood. Described subset: CD45RO+ cells pooled with CCR7-negative TemRA cells. This TCR came from a young woman in good health. CDR3: CASSSNYEQYF. The CDR3 DNA reads as TGTGCCAGCAGTTCTAACTACGAGCAGTACTTC.